The 30 T cell receptor beta chains given below trace back to one sample, sequenced in a study of blood T cell repertoires in COVID-19. TCRdb keeps only in-frame clones here, not all; method: immunoSEQ multiplex PCR. The repertoire includes about 80,000 clones, about four fifths of them detected once, and under 45% sits in the top ten. Sequencing was performed on peripheral blood. The receptor set was obtained from a woman in her 70s with acute or convalescent COVID-19.

This clone was seen just once. This chain uses TRBV5-1 with TRBJ1-2; D remains unclear. The V end was cut by 0 bases, the J end by 8 bases, with 14 bases between. This CDR3 region has 14 residues. Germline assignment: CDR1 SGHRS and CDR2 YFSETQ. The CDR3 loop is CASSLDASDRGYTF. The CDR3 region has the DNA TGCGCCAGCAGCTTGGACGCCAGCGATCGGGGCTACACCTTC.

The chain couples TRBV19 to TRBJ2-2; D unresolved. The CDR3 consists of 16 residues. Germline CDR1 LNHDA, CDR2 SQIVND (reference sequence). The V gene lost 0 bases and the J gene lost 2 bases, with 10 bases spanning the gap. The CDR3 sequence: CASSIDSTGNTGELFF. DNA for the CDR3: TGTGCCAGTAGTATAGACTCGACTGGTAACACCGGGGAGCTGTTTTTT.

In its sample, this clone was seen once. The CDR3, as DNA: TGCAGCGTTGAAGAGCCCGGGAGTCGGGACAATGAGCAGTTCTTC. Translation gives CSVEEPGSRDNEQFF. This sequence joins TRBV29-1 and TRBJ2-1; TRBD2 is a possible D gene (6 bases). Germline values: CDR1 SQVTM, CDR2 ANQGSEA. The V end was cut by 0 bases, the J end by 5 bases, with 14 bases between. The CDR3 is 15 amino acids.

This chain links TRBV11-2 with TRBJ1-1; D uncertain. Trimming shortened V by 0 bases and J by 2 bases, and 4 bases separated the two germline ends. Per the germline V gene, CDR1 is SGHAT and CDR2 is FQNNGV. This CDR3 spans 13 amino acids. The CDR3 coding sequence is TGTGCCAGCAGCTTAGAGAGAAACACTGAAGCTTTCTTT. As protein: CASSLERNTEAFF.

The chain carries TRBV3-1 (or the pseudogene TRBV3-2) and TRBJ1-5; 7 bases are shared with TRBD1. Germline V CDR1 and CDR2: LGHDT, YNNKEL (reference sequence). CDR3 size: 13 residues. With V trimmed by 5 bases and J by 7 bases, 5 bases remained unmatched. CDR3 sequence: CASSSTGNQPQHF. The DNA for the CDR3 is TGTGCCAGCAGCTCGACAGGGAACCAGCCCCAGCATTTT.

A few counts support this clone. V is TRBV10-3 and J is TRBJ1-1; D possibly corresponds to TRBD1 (5 bases). The germline V gene has CDR1 ENHRY and CDR2 SYGVKD. The CDR3 has 13 amino acids. V was shortened by 11 bases and J by 0 bases, with 13 bases between the two germline ends. The CDR3 DNA reads as TGTGCCTTAACTCAGGGTGTGAACACTGAAGCTTTCTTT. This sequence encodes CALTQGVNTEAFF.

CDR3 sequence reads: CASSLTGISTDTQYF. The CDR3 DNA is TGTGCCAGCAGCTTGACAGGTATTTCCACAGATACGCAGTATTTT. The chain is built from TRBV7-3 and TRBJ2-3; a possible D gene is TRBD1 (6 bases). V was pared by 3 bases and J by 2 bases, with 12 bases between. In germline, CDR1 is SGHTA, CDR2 FQGTGA. This CDR3 is built from 15 residues. Full variable domain (missing parts from reference TRBV7-3 and TRBJ2-3): GAGVSQTPSNKVTEKGKYVELRCDPISGHTALYWYRQSLGQGPEFLIYFQGTGAADDSGLPNDRFFAVRPEGSVSTLKIQRTERGDSAVYLCASSLTGISTDTQYFGPGTRLTVL.

The rearrangement uses TRBV6-5 and TRBJ2-7, with 8 positions matching TRBD2. V lost 2 bases to trimming and J lost 2 bases; unmatched junction nucleotides: 2. This CDR3 has 14 amino acids. Germline lookup yields CDR1 MNHEY and CDR2 SVGAGI. The CDR3 reads CASSYSGGTYEQYF. The CDR3 coding sequence is TGTGCCAGCAGTTACAGCGGGGGTACCTACGAGCAGTACTTC.

The chain couples TRBV6-2 or TRBV6-3 to TRBJ1-5; unclear D gene. Germline assignment: CDR1 MNHEY and CDR2 SVGEGT. This CDR3 comprises 14 residues. V was pared by 0 bases and J by 15 bases, with 18 bases between. The CDR3 nucleotides read TGTGCCAGCAGTTACTCGACGGAGAGAAGTCCGCGGCATTTT. Its protein product is CASSYSTERSPRHF.

The genes are TRBV28 and TRBJ2-3; TRBD1 aligns across 7 bases. This CDR3 contains 15 residues. Per germline, CDR1 MDHEN and CDR2 SYDVKM. J gave up 4 bases and V 1 base, and 5 bases lay outside the gene matches. The CDR3 loop reads CASSLFDRAADTQYF. The CDR3 nucleotides are TGTGCCAGCAGTTTATTTGACAGGGCAGCAGATACGCAGTATTTT.

Concerning this clone itself: Mismatch with germline at one junction end may stem from a read error. The chain uses TRBV2 and TRBJ2-1; D perhaps matches TRBD2 (6 bases). Germline V gives CDR1 SNHLY, CDR2 FYNNEI. The CDR3 covers 12 residues. CDR3 region: CASSDMGLTAIF. The CDR3 DNA is TGTGCCAGCAGCGATATGGGACTCACCGCTATCTTC.

This chain uses TRBV29-1 with TRBJ1-1; 7 bases map to TRBD1. Germline V lookup: CDR1 SQVTM, CDR2 ANQGSEA. V trimming: 6 bases; J trimming: 6 bases; junction bases outside the gene matches: 13. CDR3 length equals 14 residues. CDR3 coding DNA: TGCAGCGTAGAGAGACAGGGTGTTTCGGCTGAAGCTTTCTTT. This translates into CSVERQGVSAEAFF.

This clone was counted a few times. The CDR3, as DNA: TGTGCCAGCAGCGCGAATAGCAATCAGCCCCAGCATTTT. As protein: CASSANSNQPQHF. The chain carries TRBV7-2 and TRBJ1-5; D call uncertain. Trimming took off 5 bases at V and 0 bases at J, with 5 bases between the two ends. CDR3 size: 13 residues. Germline CDR1 and CDR2: SGHTA and FQGNSA.

A word on this clone: Other DNA sequences within the sample encode an identical CDR3. V usage is TRBV27 and J usage is TRBJ2-7, with D perhaps TRBD2 (7 bases). The CDR3 has 15 residues. From germline, CDR1 is MNHEY and CDR2 SMNVEV (reference sequence). Trimming stripped 0 bases from V and 5 bases from J, with 14 bases between. The CDR3 DNA reads as TGTGCCAGCAGTTTATCTTCAAGGGGGGGCCACGAGCAGTACTTC. It specifies CASSLSSRGGHEQYF.

V is TRBV19 and J is TRBJ2-3, with D perhaps TRBD2 (7 bases). This CDR3 has 14 residues. CDR1 is LNHDA, CDR2 SQIVND, per germline (reference sequence). V lost 3 bases, J lost 5 bases, and 12 bases lay in between. CDR3 protein: CASSMGGLGDTQYF. CDR3 coding DNA: TGTGCCAGTAGTATGGGGGGGCTGGGAGATACGCAGTATTTT.

V is TRBV6-6 and J is TRBJ1-5; the D is unclear. The CDR3 spans 13 residues. Per germline, CDR1 MNHNY and CDR2 SVGAGI (reference sequence). V shed 3 bases and J shed 7 bases, with 10 bases lying between them. CDR3 sequence (DNA): TGTGCCAGCAGTTATGGAGGGCAGCAGCCCCAGCATTTT. Protein: CASSYGGQQPQHF.

The CDR3 sequence: CASSPLVGEQFF. The DNA of the CDR3 is TGTGCCAGCAGCCCACTTGTCGGGGAGCAGTTCTTC. The rearrangement uses TRBV6-5 and TRBJ2-1; no firm D call. V lost 6 bases to trimming and J lost 10 bases, with 13 bases between them. The CDR3 covers 12 residues. CDR1 MNHEY and CDR2 SVGAGI come from the germline V gene.

Only one count was recorded for this clone. The CDR3, as DNA: TGTGCCAGCAGCCCCCGGGACAGGGCTACCGGGGAGCTGTTTTTT. Translated, it gives CASSPRDRATGELFF. The chain joins TRBV3-1 (or the pseudogene TRBV3-2) to TRBJ2-2; 9 positions match TRBD1. V gave up 4 bases and J gave up 5 bases; unmatched junction bases: 5. Germline V CDR1 and CDR2: LGHDT, YNNKEL (reference sequence). The CDR3 runs 15 residues.

The gene calls are TRBV2 and TRBJ2-5; 7 bases align to TRBD2. V gave up 3 bases and J gave up 3 bases; unmatched junction bases: 10. Germline V gene lookup returns CDR1 SNHLY and CDR2 FYNNEI. This CDR3 contains 16 residues. CDR3 DNA: TGTGCCAGCAGTGAGGGAGGGAGGGGCACTAAAGAGACCCAGTACTTC. Translated: CASSEGGRGTKETQYF.

The V gene is TRBV9, the J gene TRBJ2-1; 13 nucleotides match TRBD2. With 4 bases clipped from V and 8 bases from J, the junction kept 12 bases outside the gene matches. CDR1 and CDR2 from the germline V gene are SGDLS and YYNGEE. There are 17 residues in the CDR3. The CDR3 loop is CASSPYRTSGSYDEQFF. The CDR3 bases are TGTGCCAGCAGCCCTTATCGGACTAGCGGGAGTTACGATGAGCAGTTCTTC.

The V and J genes are TRBV3-1 (or the pseudogene TRBV3-2) and TRBJ1-3; no reliable D call. CDR1 is LGHDT, CDR2 YNNKEL, per germline (reference sequence). The V end was cut by 1 base, the J end by 4 bases, with 11 bases between. This CDR3 has 15 amino acids. This CDR3 reads CASSQGVMRGNTIYF. CDR3 in DNA: TGTGCCAGCAGCCAAGGGGTAATGAGGGGAAACACCATATATTTT.

This chain uses TRBV24-1 with TRBJ2-3, with TRBD2 identical over 7 bases. V shed 6 bases and J 3 bases; nucleotides not matched to a gene: 14. The CDR3 consists of 17 residues. Germline V gene sequence: CDR1 KGHDR, CDR2 SFDVKD. CDR3 amino acids: CATSPDLGRGSTDTQYF. CDR3 bases: TGTGCCACCAGTCCTGATTTGGGGAGGGGTAGTACAGATACGCAGTATTTT.

The rearrangement uses TRBV4-1 and TRBJ2-1; 8 bases align to TRBD2. The CDR3 totals 17 residues. With 5 bases clipped from V and 7 bases from J, the junction kept 16 bases outside the gene matches. Germline V gene lookup returns CDR1 MGHRA and CDR2 YSYEKL. The CDR3 reads CASSKSLLTGGSNEQFF. The CDR3 coding sequence is TGCGCCAGCAGCAAAAGCCTACTAACGGGAGGGTCGAATGAGCAGTTCTTC.

The rearrangement links TRBV9 to TRBJ2-2; possible D gene TRBD2, 6 bases. V lost 4 bases and J lost 11, with 18 bases in between. CDR1 SGDLS and CDR2 YYNGEE come from the germline V gene. The CDR3 loop spans 14 amino acids. The CDR3 DNA follows: TGTGCCAGCAGCCCCCTCGGGGGAAACGACGAGCTGTTTTTT. Its protein is CASSPLGGNDELFF.

This chain links TRBV6-5 with TRBJ1-5; 8 bases align to TRBD1. The V gene's germline CDR1 is MNHEY and CDR2 SVGAGI. J lost 2 bases, V lost 6 bases, and 0 bases had no gene match. This CDR3 is built from 13 residues. In DNA form, the CDR3 reads TGTGCCAGCAGGACAGGGGGCAATCAGCCCCAGCATTTT. As protein: CASRTGGNQPQHF.

The CDR3, as DNA: TGTGCCAGTAGTATGTGGCTTAGGTCGGACGGACTCTACGAGCAGTACTTC. Amino acid sequence: CASSMWLRSDGLYEQYF. This chain connects TRBV19 to TRBJ2-7; tentatively, D is TRBD2 (5 bases). The CDR3 runs to 17 residues. CDR1 is LNHDA, CDR2 SQIVND, per germline (reference sequence). Trimming cost V 3 bases and J 3 bases, with 21 bases left between them.

This rearrangement joins TRBV12-3 or TRBV12-4 to TRBJ1-1; D possibly corresponds to TRBD1 (6 bases). The CDR3 loop spans 13 amino acids. V shed 6 bases and J shed 2 bases, with 10 bases lying between them. The CDR3 region has the DNA TGTGCCAGCAGGGGGGGGCGCAACACTGAAGCTTTCTTT. Protein product: CASRGGRNTEAFF.

This chain joins TRBV15 and TRBJ2-4, with D possibly TRBD1 on 5 matching bases. CDR1 and CDR2 from the germline V gene are LNHNV and YYDKDF (reference sequence). The CDR3 has 16 residues. Trimming shortened V by 0 bases and J by 1 base, and 10 bases separated the two germline ends. The CDR3 DNA is TGTGCCACCAGCAGAGATGCAGGGCCTGCCAAAAACATTCAGTACTTC. Protein: CATSRDAGPAKNIQYF.

This clone appeared once. This chain joins TRBV27 and TRBJ2-3; 7 bases fit TRBD1. Germline V gene sequence: CDR1 MNHEY, CDR2 SMNVEV (reference sequence). The CDR3 totals 22 residues. J gave up 0 bases and V 0 bases, and 21 bases lay outside the gene matches. The CDR3 reads CASSLSGQGDRVTTPSTDTQYF. The DNA of the CDR3 is TGTGCCAGCAGTTTATCCGGACAAGGGGACAGAGTGACAACTCCTAGCACAGATACGCAGTATTTT.

J is TRBJ1-4 and V is TRBV2; D call uncertain. This CDR3 contains 15 residues. Germline lookup yields CDR1 SNHLY and CDR2 FYNNEI. With 2 bases removed from V and 1 base from J, the gap between germline ends came to 8 bases. CDR3 nucleotides: TGTGCCAGCAGTGAACAAGGAGTAACTAATGAAAAACTGTTTTTT. Protein sequence: CASSEQGVTNEKLFF.